This is a list of T cell receptor beta chains from one sample in a study of Ad26.COV2.S vaccination and SARS-CoV-2 variants. Assay: immunoSEQ multiplex PCR; the TCRdb copy retains only in-frame clones and omits some. The top ten hold roughly 3.5% of the sample, which has just over 350,000 clones, 70% to 90% seen once. The sequences come from peripheral blood, collected in a trial of Ad26.COV2.S vaccine versus placebo. All receptors derive from a person aged 18 to 59 who received the Ad26.COV2.S COVID-19 vaccine or a placebo. Each CDR3 is given with its conserved first and last residue. Fields, in order: V gene, J gene, clone size, D gene, CDR3 protein, CDR3 DNA. The D gene is left open where the match is weak. Where a row states a size, it is once, few, many or the class of an expanded clone; other rows omit it.

v_gene: TRBV21-1
j_gene: TRBJ1-4
abundance: -
d_gene: -
CDR3aa: CASSKGGRGREKLFF
CDR3nt: TGTGCCAGCAGCAAAGGGGGCCGTGGGCGAGAAAAACTGTTTTTT

v_gene: TRBV6-2/TRBV6-3
j_gene: TRBJ1-2
abundance: -
d_gene: -
CDR3aa: CASSPQGTHGYTF
CDR3nt: TGTGCCAGCAGCCCACAGGGAACGCATGGCTACACCTTC

v_gene: TRBV6-4
j_gene: TRBJ2-1
abundance: -
d_gene: TRBD2
CDR3aa: CASSPLGTSGGNEQFF
CDR3nt: TGTGCCAGCAGTCCCCTGGGGACTAGCGGAGGGAATGAGCAGTTCTTC

v_gene: TRBV9
j_gene: TRBJ2-2
abundance: few
d_gene: TRBD2
CDR3aa: CASSVTSGNTGELFF
CDR3nt: TGTGCCAGCAGCGTCACTAGCGGGAACACCGGGGAGCTGTTTTTT

v_gene: TRBV5-1
j_gene: TRBJ2-1
abundance: -
d_gene: -
CDR3aa: CASSPENRDSAEQFF
CDR3nt: TGCGCCAGCAGCCCCGAAAACCGGGACTCTGCTGAGCAGTTCTTC

v_gene: TRBV7-2
j_gene: TRBJ2-1
abundance: -
d_gene: TRBD2
CDR3aa: CASSSGLVTGDEQFF
CDR3nt: TGTGCCAGCAGCTCCGGACTAGTCACGGGGGATGAGCAGTTCTTC

v_gene: TRBV7-2
j_gene: TRBJ1-2
abundance: -
d_gene: -
CDR3aa: CASSLLGLALGYGYTF
CDR3nt: TGTGCCAGCAGCTTATTGGGGCTTGCATTGGGCTATGGCTACACCTTC

v_gene: TRBV6-5
j_gene: TRBJ2-1
abundance: once
d_gene: -
CDR3aa: CASADGEQFF
CDR3nt: TGTGCCAGCGCGGATGGCGAGCAGTTCTTC

v_gene: TRBV5-6
j_gene: TRBJ1-2
abundance: -
d_gene: -
CDR3aa: CASSGQGHYGYTF
CDR3nt: TGTGCCAGCAGCGGTCAGGGCCACTATGGCTACACCTTC

v_gene: TRBV4-3
j_gene: TRBJ2-7
abundance: -
d_gene: TRBD1
CDR3aa: CASSQEPGTDYEQYF
CDR3nt: TGCGCCAGCAGCCAGGAACCCGGGACAGATTACGAGCAGTACTTC

v_gene: TRBV18
j_gene: TRBJ2-3
abundance: -
d_gene: -
CDR3aa: CASYTGPADLDTQYF
CDR3nt: TGTGCCAGCTATACGGGGCCCGCCGACCTAGATACGCAGTATTTT

v_gene: TRBV5-6
j_gene: TRBJ1-4
abundance: -
d_gene: -
CDR3aa: CASSYQDYEKLFF
CDR3nt: TGTGCCAGCAGCTACCAGGACTATGAAAAACTGTTTTTT

v_gene: TRBV15
j_gene: TRBJ1-5
abundance: -
d_gene: -
CDR3aa: CATSSYRGQQPQHF
CDR3nt: TGTGCCACCAGCAGTTACCGGGGCCAACAGCCCCAGCATTTT

v_gene: TRBV5-6
j_gene: TRBJ2-7
abundance: -
d_gene: TRBD2
CDR3aa: CASSLGRLAVYEQYF
CDR3nt: TGTGCCAGCAGCTTGGGGAGACTAGCGGTCTACGAGCAGTACTTC

v_gene: TRBV14
j_gene: TRBJ2-1
abundance: -
d_gene: -
CDR3aa: CASSQEWGSEQFF
CDR3nt: TGTGCCAGCAGCCAAGAGTGGGGCAGTGAGCAGTTCTTC

v_gene: TRBV7-9
j_gene: TRBJ1-5
abundance: -
d_gene: -
CDR3aa: CASSLGLANQPQHF
CDR3nt: TGTGCCAGCAGCTTAGGGTTAGCCAATCAGCCCCAGCATTTT

v_gene: TRBV27
j_gene: TRBJ2-2
abundance: few
d_gene: -
CDR3aa: CASSGDWGIGELFF
CDR3nt: TGTGCCAGCAGTGGGGACTGGGGAATCGGGGAGCTGTTTTTT

v_gene: TRBV7-9
j_gene: TRBJ2-5
abundance: -
d_gene: -
CDR3aa: CASSFTGYQETQYF
CDR3nt: TGTGCCAGCAGCTTTACGGGGTACCAAGAGACCCAGTACTTC

v_gene: TRBV11-2
j_gene: TRBJ2-7
abundance: -
d_gene: TRBD1
CDR3aa: CASSQGAYEQYF
CDR3nt: TGTGCCAGCAGCCAGGGGGCTTATGAGCAGTACTTC

v_gene: TRBV15
j_gene: TRBJ1-3
abundance: -
d_gene: -
CDR3aa: CASSDGFPGNTIYF
CDR3nt: TGTGCCAGTTCGGACGGATTCCCCGGAAACACCATATATTTT

v_gene: TRBV6-5
j_gene: TRBJ2-3
abundance: -
d_gene: TRBD2
CDR3aa: CASSPSGESTQYF
CDR3nt: TGTGCCAGCTCCCCAAGCGGGGAATCTACGCAGTATTTT

v_gene: TRBV5-1
j_gene: TRBJ2-5
abundance: -
d_gene: -
CDR3aa: CASSGQGIAAQETQYF
CDR3nt: TGCGCCAGCAGCGGGCAGGGTATAGCGGCTCAAGAGACCCAGTACTTC

v_gene: TRBV18
j_gene: TRBJ2-5
abundance: -
d_gene: -
CDR3aa: CASSLPGRQETQYF
CDR3nt: TGTGCCAGCTCACTGCCGGGACGGCAAGAGACCCAGTACTTC

v_gene: TRBV6-5
j_gene: TRBJ1-1
abundance: -
d_gene: -
CDR3aa: CASSYSRGGMNTEAFF
CDR3nt: TGTGCCAGCAGTTACTCGAGGGGTGGTATGAACACTGAAGCTTTCTTT

v_gene: TRBV4-3
j_gene: TRBJ2-5
abundance: -
d_gene: TRBD2
CDR3aa: CASSQDSSGTGETQYF
CDR3nt: TGCGCCAGCAGCCAAGATAGTAGCGGGACCGGGGAGACCCAGTACTTC

v_gene: TRBV10-2
j_gene: TRBJ2-5
abundance: -
d_gene: -
CDR3aa: CATTGRPQETQYF
CDR3nt: TGCGCCACCACGGGGCGGCCCCAAGAGACCCAGTACTTC

v_gene: TRBV29-1
j_gene: TRBJ2-7
abundance: -
d_gene: TRBD2
CDR3aa: CSVGVEGLAVHEQYF
CDR3nt: TGCAGCGTTGGGGTTGAGGGACTAGCGGTCCACGAGCAGTACTTC

v_gene: TRBV9
j_gene: TRBJ2-1
abundance: -
d_gene: -
CDR3aa: CASSVRAGSSLEQFF
CDR3nt: TGTGCCAGCAGCGTGAGGGCGGGTTCCAGTTTAGAGCAGTTCTTC

v_gene: TRBV7-9
j_gene: TRBJ2-7
abundance: -
d_gene: -
CDR3aa: CASSLSLGYEQYF
CDR3nt: TGTGCCAGCAGCTTAAGCTTAGGCTACGAGCAGTACTTC

v_gene: TRBV7-9
j_gene: TRBJ2-1
abundance: -
d_gene: -
CDR3aa: CASSLGSSYNEQFF
CDR3nt: TGTGCCAGCAGCTTGGGTAGCTCCTACAATGAGCAGTTCTTC

v_gene: TRBV30
j_gene: TRBJ2-6
abundance: -
d_gene: TRBD1
CDR3aa: CAWSTQGARGANVLTF
CDR3nt: TGTGCCTGGAGTACCCAGGGGGCTAGAGGGGCCAACGTCCTGACTTTC

v_gene: TRBV12-3/TRBV12-4
j_gene: TRBJ1-2
abundance: few
d_gene: -
CDR3aa: CASTKQGWYGYTF
CDR3nt: TGTGCCAGCACAAAACAGGGTTGGTATGGCTACACCTTC

v_gene: TRBV19
j_gene: TRBJ1-6
abundance: -
d_gene: -
CDR3aa: CASRDSLNSPLHF
CDR3nt: TGTGCCAGTAGAGACAGTCTCAATTCACCCCTCCACTTT

v_gene: TRBV7-2
j_gene: TRBJ2-3
abundance: -
d_gene: TRBD1
CDR3aa: CASSIQGQGNTQYF
CDR3nt: TGTGCCAGCAGCATACAGGGACAGGGGAATACGCAGTATTTT

v_gene: TRBV7-2
j_gene: TRBJ2-5
abundance: few
d_gene: -
CDR3aa: CASSNDLGTQYF
CDR3nt: TGTGCCAGCAGTAACGACTTGGGGACCCAGTACTTC

v_gene: TRBV30
j_gene: TRBJ2-2
abundance: -
d_gene: TRBD2
CDR3aa: CAWRGSGGTGELFF
CDR3nt: TGTGCCTGGAGGGGTAGCGGGGGCACCGGGGAGCTGTTTTTT

v_gene: TRBV27
j_gene: TRBJ2-3
abundance: -
d_gene: -
CDR3aa: CASSLSREFTDTQYF
CDR3nt: TGTGCCAGCAGTTTATCGAGGGAATTCACAGATACGCAGTATTTT

v_gene: TRBV3-1/TRBV3-2
j_gene: TRBJ2-3
abundance: -
d_gene: TRBD2
CDR3aa: CASSQGTSGGVFSDTQYF
CDR3nt: TGTGCCAGCAGCCAAGGGACTAGCGGGGGGGTCTTTTCAGATACGCAGTATTTT

v_gene: TRBV10-1
j_gene: TRBJ2-2
abundance: -
d_gene: -
CDR3aa: CASSPGPGQKTSKSAGELFF
CDR3nt: TGCGCCAGCAGCCCCGGCCCGGGACAGAAGACTAGTAAGTCCGCTGGGGAGCTGTTTTTT

v_gene: TRBV7-9
j_gene: TRBJ2-5
abundance: -
d_gene: TRBD1
CDR3aa: CASSSSGTGVLETQYF
CDR3nt: TGTGCCAGCAGCTCATCCGGGACAGGGGTATTAGAGACCCAGTACTTC

v_gene: TRBV6-5
j_gene: TRBJ1-2
abundance: -
d_gene: -
CDR3aa: CASTLDVGYGYTF
CDR3nt: TGTGCCAGCACCTTGGATGTCGGATATGGCTACACCTTC

v_gene: TRBV7-2
j_gene: TRBJ2-5
abundance: -
d_gene: -
CDR3aa: CASSLSGPRETQYF
CDR3nt: TGTGCCAGCAGCTTATCAGGGCCTCGGGAGACCCAGTACTTC

v_gene: TRBV10-3
j_gene: TRBJ1-1
abundance: once
d_gene: TRBD1
CDR3aa: CAISLRGDTEAFF
CDR3nt: TGTGCCATCAGTCTCAGGGGGGACACTGAAGCTTTCTTT

v_gene: TRBV19
j_gene: TRBJ1-3
abundance: -
d_gene: -
CDR3aa: CASSIETDSGNTIYF
CDR3nt: TGTGCCAGTAGTATAGAGACTGACTCTGGAAACACCATATATTTT

v_gene: TRBV20-1
j_gene: TRBJ2-5
abundance: -
d_gene: -
CDR3aa: CSASSRERGRETQYF
CDR3nt: TGCAGTGCTAGTTCAAGGGAGAGGGGGAGAGAGACCCAGTACTTC

v_gene: TRBV6-4
j_gene: TRBJ1-6
abundance: few
d_gene: -
CDR3aa: CASSDSRRGNNSPLHF
CDR3nt: TGTGCCAGCAGTGACTCGAGGCGGGGGAATAATTCACCCCTCCACTTT

v_gene: TRBV7-2
j_gene: TRBJ2-2
abundance: -
d_gene: TRBD2
CDR3aa: CASSAPLAGTGELFF
CDR3nt: TGTGCCAGCAGCGCGCCACTAGCGGGCACCGGGGAGCTGTTTTTT

v_gene: TRBV24-1
j_gene: TRBJ2-7
abundance: -
d_gene: -
CDR3aa: CATSDQGDEQYF
CDR3nt: TGTGCCACCAGTGATCAGGGTGACGAGCAGTACTTC

v_gene: TRBV19
j_gene: TRBJ2-7
abundance: -
d_gene: TRBD1
CDR3aa: CASSKGQGAFYEQYF
CDR3nt: TGTGCCAGTAGTAAGGGACAGGGGGCTTTCTACGAGCAGTACTTC

v_gene: TRBV10-2
j_gene: TRBJ2-3
abundance: -
d_gene: TRBD2
CDR3aa: CASRRGGTDTQYF
CDR3nt: TGCGCCAGCAGGCGGGGGGGCACAGATACGCAGTATTTT

v_gene: TRBV6-2/TRBV6-3
j_gene: TRBJ1-5
abundance: once
d_gene: -
CDR3aa: CASSYLPASSNQPQHF
CDR3nt: TGTGCCAGCAGTTACCTCCCTGCCAGCAGCAATCAGCCCCAGCATTTT

v_gene: TRBV13
j_gene: TRBJ1-1
abundance: -
d_gene: TRBD1
CDR3aa: CASSPRTGEAFF
CDR3nt: TGTGCCAGCAGCCCCCGGACAGGGGAGGCTTTCTTT

v_gene: TRBV5-6
j_gene: TRBJ1-1
abundance: -
d_gene: -
CDR3aa: CASSLYSYMNTEAFF
CDR3nt: TGTGCCAGCAGCCTCTACAGCTACATGAACACTGAAGCTTTCTTT

v_gene: TRBV15
j_gene: TRBJ1-5
abundance: -
d_gene: -
CDR3aa: CATSRDPSQPQHF
CDR3nt: TGTGCCACCAGCAGAGATCCTAGTCAGCCCCAGCATTTT

v_gene: TRBV11-2
j_gene: TRBJ1-1
abundance: -
d_gene: TRBD1
CDR3aa: CASSLTDRGTEAFF
CDR3nt: TGTGCCAGCAGCTTGACTGACAGGGGAACTGAAGCTTTCTTT